This T cell receptor beta chain is from a study of blood T cell repertoires in COVID-19. Across the whole study: COVID-19 samples, acute and convalescent, were from the United States, Italy and Spain. PBMCs, B-cell-depleted T cells, or T cells were the source of the cDNA or gDNA that made up the material.

The length of the CDR3 is 16 residues. V was pared by 0 bases and J by 2 bases, with 11 bases between. Per the germline V gene, CDR1 is KGHSH and CDR2 is LQKENI. In the study's own analysis: Reference gene primer amplification in the assay estimated nucleated cell counts. Assay used: immunoSEQ multiplex PCR; TCRdb lists only in-frame clones, some missing. V, J and clone size are those of that table, while D and trimming were read from the DNA. The sample includes almost 200,000 clones, less than 90% of them seen just once. This sequence originates from a woman aged 70-85 years with acute or convalescent COVID-19. J is TRBJ2-1 and V is TRBV18; possible D gene TRBD2, 5 bases. Sequenced material: peripheral blood. The CDR3 spells CASSPPLGKTYNEQFF. In DNA form, the CDR3 reads TGTGCCAGCTCACCACCGCTCGGGAAGACCTACAATGAGCAGTTCTTC. Combining the CDR3 with reference TRBV18 and TRBJ2-1 gives the whole variable domain NAGVMQNPRHLVRRRGQEARLRCSPMKGHSHVYWYRQLPEEGLKFMVYLQKENIIDESGMPKERFSAEFPKEGPSILRIQQVVRGDSAAYFCASSPPLGKTYNEQFFGPGTRLTVL.